The 5 T cell receptor beta chains below were found in one sample sequenced in a study of cytomegalovirus exposure and HLA in healthy donors. The primer mix had 60 Vbeta and 13 Jbeta primers. Using immunoSEQ multiplex PCR, the repertoire was profiled, and TCRdb retains in-frame clones only, with some absent. The sample features approximately 140,000 clones, with 1.5% to 2% in its top ten. The sample taken for sequencing was PBMCs. These receptors were obtained from a woman between 50 and 59 years old in good health and CMV-seronegative.

The gene calls are TRBV18 and TRBJ1-6; D uncertain. CDR3 length: 14 residues. Germline V CDR1 and CDR2: KGHSH, LQKENI. The V end was cut by 3 bases, the J end by 8 bases, with 11 bases between. CDR3 in DNA: TGTGCCAGCTCACCCGGGGAAAAGGATTCACCCCTCCACTTT. Translation: CASSPGEKDSPLHF.

V is TRBV28 and J is TRBJ2-7; TRBD2 matches 8 bases. The CDR3 spans 17 residues. J was trimmed by 5 bases and V by 5 bases; bases with no gene match: 17. CDR1 is MDHEN and CDR2 is SYDVKM in the germline V gene. This CDR3 reads CASSPPILSGSMDEQYF. CDR3 nucleotides: TGTGCCAGCAGTCCCCCGATTTTGAGCGGGAGCATGGACGAGCAGTACTTC.

The rearrangement uses TRBV7-2 and TRBJ2-7, with a tentative D call TRBD1 (5 bases). The CDR3 is 14 residues long. Germline loops: CDR1 SGHTA, CDR2 FQGNSA. The V gene lost 4 bases and the J gene lost 4 bases, with 14 bases spanning the gap. This chain's CDR3 is CASSSNIQGYEQYF. The CDR3 DNA follows: TGTGCCAGCAGCTCGAATATCCAGGGATACGAGCAGTACTTC.

V gene TRBV5-1 combines with J gene TRBJ2-5; a possible D gene is TRBD2 (5 bases). Looked up from germline, CDR1 is SGHRS and CDR2 is YFSETQ. This CDR3 comprises 14 residues. V lost 7 bases and J lost 0, with 13 bases in between. The CDR3 coding sequence is TGCGCCAGCGCTAACATCGGGAACCAAGAGACCCAGTACTTC. As protein: CASANIGNQETQYF.

The chain joins TRBV19 to TRBJ1-3, with D possibly being TRBD1 (5 bases). The length of the CDR3 is 16 residues. The V end was cut by 6 bases, the J end by 3 bases, with 18 bases between. Germline-derived CDR1 and CDR2 are LNHDA and SQIVND (reference sequence). CDR3 residues: CASSPRGSPYGNTIYF. In DNA, the CDR3 is TGTGCCAGTAGCCCTCGGGGGAGTCCTTATGGAAACACCATATATTTT.